One and the same sample provided the 17 T cell receptor beta chains below, sequenced in a study of response to subunit inactivated influenza vaccine. TCRdb fed the RT-PCR reads into MiXCR, producing one record per CDR3 protein. The table has 500,000 to 550,000 distinct CDR3 sequences, approximately 7.2% seen once. Specimen: PBMCs from blood, collected around 2 years after vaccination. The receptors stem from a man aged 50 to 69 who received an inactivated influenza vaccine.

The chain has TRBV20-1 and TRBJ2-3, with unresolved D. This CDR3 has 14 amino acids. Germline CDR1 reads DFQATT; CDR2 reads SNEGSKA (reference sequence). The germline V and J ends were trimmed by 3 bases and 4 bases, with 14 bases remaining between them. This CDR3 is CSASDWPTSDTQYF. The CDR3 DNA sequence: TGCAGTGCTAGTGACTGGCCCACCTCAGATACGCAGTATTTT.

This clonotype came up a few times. V and J are TRBV11-2 and TRBJ2-4; 14 nucleotides match TRBD2. Germline V gives CDR1 SGHAT, CDR2 FQNNGV. The CDR3 sequence is 19 residues long. V was pared by 5 bases and J by 0 bases, with 9 bases of the junction left unmatched. CDR3 DNA sequence: TGTGCCAGCAGCCCTTGGGGACTAGCGGGAGAGGGAGCCAAAAACATTCAGTACTTC. Its protein is CASSPWGLAGEGAKNIQYF.

The chain uses TRBV5-1 and TRBJ2-2; no firm D call. V was trimmed by 2 bases and J by 2 bases, leaving 19 bases between them. Looked up from germline, CDR1 is SGHRS and CDR2 is YFSETQ. The CDR3 is 18 residues long. In DNA, the CDR3 is TGCGCCAGCAGCTTTTTTTTTGGGAACCTCCAAAACACCGGGGAGCTGTTTTTT. Its protein is CASSFFFGNLQNTGELFF. The full variable domain, its missing parts supplied by reference TRBV5-1 and TRBJ2-2, is KAGVTQTPRYLIKTRGQQVTLSCSPISGHRSVSWYQQTPGQGLQFLFEYFSETQRNKGNFPGRFSGRQFSNSRSEMNVSTLELGDSALYLCASSFFFGNLQNTGELFFGEGSRLTVL.

This clonotype was recorded many times. The chain combines TRBV3-1 with TRBJ2-7, with a weak D call TRBD2 (5 bases). Germline V gives CDR1 LGHDT, CDR2 YNNKEL (reference sequence). The CDR3 runs to 14 residues. V gave up 4 bases and J gave up 7 bases, with 17 bases separating them. The CDR3 DNA follows: TGTGCCAGCAGCCCACAACCCTCTACTAGAGAGCAGTACTTC. It codes for CASSPQPSTREQYF.

This clonotype was seen a few times. This rearrangement joins TRBV4-3 to TRBJ2-1; D tentatively fits TRBD1 or TRBD2 (5 bases each). Trimming left V 1 base short and J 12 bases short, with 19 bases between. There are 15 residues in the CDR3. Germline V CDR1 and CDR2: LGHNA, YSLEER. The CDR3, as DNA: TGCGCCAGCAGCCAAGGACAACCGGGGCCTGACTGGCAGTTCTTC. Amino acids: CASSQGQPGPDWQFF.

This rearrangement joins TRBV20-1 to TRBJ1-2, with D perhaps TRBD1 (5 bases). There are 15 residues in the CDR3. The V end lost 6 bases, the J end lost 4 bases, and 21 bases lay between the germline ends. Germline V lookup: CDR1 DFQATT, CDR2 SNEGSKA (reference sequence). The DNA of the CDR3 is TGCAGTGCCAGAACCAGTGGGGGGACTGGCTATGGCTACACCTTC. This sequence encodes CSARTSGGTGYGYTF.

This clonotype came up a few times. The chain uses TRBV6-1 and TRBJ2-2; D tentatively reads TRBD1 or TRBD2 (5 bases each). The CDR3 sequence is 17 residues long. The ends were cut back, 4 bases at V and 4 bases at J, with 19 bases in the middle. The V gene's germline CDR1 is MNHNS and CDR2 SASEGT. The CDR3 region has the DNA TGTGCCAGCAGTGTGATCATCAGCCAGGGAGTCACCGGGGAGCTGTTTTTT. It encodes CASSVIISQGVTGELFF.

The rearrangement joins TRBV6-1 to TRBJ2-2; TRBD1 agrees at 8 bases. Looked up from germline, CDR1 is MNHNS and CDR2 is SASEGT. V shed 9 bases and J 1 base; nucleotides not matched to a gene: 4. This CDR3 region has 14 residues. This CDR3 reads CASRGQVNTGELFF. The CDR3 DNA reads as TGTGCCAGTAGGGGACAGGTGAACACCGGGGAGCTGTTTTTT.

At least ten counts were recorded for this clonotype. The chain uses TRBV12-3 or TRBV12-4 and TRBJ1-3; 7 nucleotides align to TRBD1. This CDR3 is 16 amino acids long. Germline trimming cut 5 bases from V and 3 bases from J; bases unmatched to any gene: 10. DNA for the CDR3: TGTGCCAGCAGTCGTGACAGGGTAGCAAGTGGAAACACCATATATTTT. Encoded protein: CASSRDRVASGNTIYF.

This clonotype has ten or more counts. The chain combines TRBV27 with TRBJ1-2, with D maybe TRBD1 (6 bases). CDR3 length: 15 amino acids. The V gene lost 5 bases and the J gene lost 8 bases, with 21 bases spanning the gap. CDR1 and CDR2 (germline): MNHEY, SMNVEV (reference sequence). CDR3 sequence (DNA): TGTGCCAGCAGTCAAGGGGGGGGCCTGATCCAGGGCTACACCTTC. This gives the protein CASSQGGGLIQGYTF.

This clonotype was recorded a few times. The chain links TRBV5-1 to TRBJ2-3; TRBD2 is a possible D gene (6 bases). V dropped 1 base and J dropped 0 bases, with 12 bases sitting between them. The CDR3 length is 16 residues. Germline V lookup: CDR1 SGHRS, CDR2 YFSETQ. CDR3 residues: CASSLSAGTSTDTQYF. CDR3 sequence (DNA): TGCGCCAGCAGCTTGTCAGCGGGTACTAGCACAGATACGCAGTATTTT. Looking up the rest from reference TRBV5-1 and TRBJ2-3 gives the full variable domain: KAGVTQTPRYLIKTRGQQVTLSCSPISGHRSVSWYQQTPGQGLQFLFEYFSETQRNKGNFPGRFSGRQFSNSRSEMNVSTLELGDSALYLCASSLSAGTSTDTQYFGPGTRLTVL.

The genes are TRBV29-1 and TRBJ1-1; possibly TRBD1 for D (5 bases). Trimming pared 3 bases from V and 0 bases from J, leaving 8 bases between. Germline assignment: CDR1 SQVTM and CDR2 ANQGSEA. This CDR3 spans 13 amino acids. CDR3 sequence: CSVERQLNTEAFF. DNA for the CDR3: TGCAGCGTTGAGCGACAGTTGAACACTGAAGCTTTCTTT. Looking up the rest from reference TRBV29-1 and TRBJ1-1 gives the full variable domain: SAVISQKPSRDICQRGTSLTIQCQVDSQVTMMFWYRQQPGQSLTLIATANQGSEATYESGFVIDKFPISRPNLTFSTLTVSNMSPEDSSIYLCSVERQLNTEAFFGQGTRLTVV.

In its sample, this clonotype was seen many times. Here the CDR3 reads CASSGPSRTEAFF. In DNA form, the CDR3 reads TGTGCCAGTTCGGGCCCCTCGAGGACTGAAGCTTTCTTT. The rearrangement uses TRBV14 and TRBJ1-1; D remains ambiguous. The CDR3 length is 13 residues. V was clipped by 9 bases and J by 5 bases, with 16 bases between them. The germline V gene has CDR1 SGHDN and CDR2 FVKESK. The whole variable domain, remainder taken from reference TRBV14 and TRBJ1-1, is EAGVTQFPSHSVIEKGQTVTLRCDPISGHDNLYWYRRVMGKEIKFLLHFVKESKQDESGMPNNRFLAERTGGTYSTLKVQPAELEDSGVYFCASSGPSRTEAFFGQGTRLTVV.

This clonotype was counted many times. The J gene is TRBJ1-1, the V gene TRBV29-1; D is unresolved. The germline gives CDR1 SQVTM, CDR2 ANQGSEA. This CDR3 has 13 amino acids. Trimming left V 6 bases short and J 3 bases short, with 14 bases between. CDR3 nucleotide sequence: TGCAGCGTCGGGAGCAATAAGGACACTGAAGCTTTCTTT. This sequence encodes CSVGSNKDTEAFF.

This clonotype was found a few times. V is TRBV20-1 and J is TRBJ1-1; possibly TRBD1 for D (5 bases). From germline, CDR1 is DFQATT and CDR2 SNEGSKA (reference sequence). The CDR3 consists of 14 residues. The V gene lost 6 bases and the J gene lost 1 base, with 15 bases spanning the gap. CDR3 in amino acids: CSARIPGRNTEAFF. DNA for the CDR3: TGCAGTGCCCGTATACCGGGACGGAACACTGAAGCTTTCTTT.

This clonotype was recorded at least ten times. The chain combines TRBV28 with TRBJ2-1, with TRBD2 as a possible D gene (6 bases). Trimming took 7 bases from V and 10 from J, leaving 20 bases between them. This CDR3 has 14 amino acids. The germline CDR1 and CDR2 sequences are MDHEN and SYDVKM. CDR3 DNA sequence: TGTGCCAGCACCACGGCGGGGTCTACACGGGAGCAGTTCTTC. Amino acids: CASTTAGSTREQFF.

The chain links TRBV7-9 to TRBJ2-3, with D perhaps TRBD1 or TRBD2 (5 bases each). This CDR3 is 14 amino acids long. V was trimmed by 4 bases and J by 5 bases, leaving 13 bases between them. Germline V CDR1 and CDR2: SEHNR, FQNEAQ (reference sequence). CDR3 sequence reads: CASSSRGQGDTQYF. For the CDR3, the DNA is TGTGCCAGCAGCTCCCGGGGCCAGGGAGATACGCAGTATTTT.